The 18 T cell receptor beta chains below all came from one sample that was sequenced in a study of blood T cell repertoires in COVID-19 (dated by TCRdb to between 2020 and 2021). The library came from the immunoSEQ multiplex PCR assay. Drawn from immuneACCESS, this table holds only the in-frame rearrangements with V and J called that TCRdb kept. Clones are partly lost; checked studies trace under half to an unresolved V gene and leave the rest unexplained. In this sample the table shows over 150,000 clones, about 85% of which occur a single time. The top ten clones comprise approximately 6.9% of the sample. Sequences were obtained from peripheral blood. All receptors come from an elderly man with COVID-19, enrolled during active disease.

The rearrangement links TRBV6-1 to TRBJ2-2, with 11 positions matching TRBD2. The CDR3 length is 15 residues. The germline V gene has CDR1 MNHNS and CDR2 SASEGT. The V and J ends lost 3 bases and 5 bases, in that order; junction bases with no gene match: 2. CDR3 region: CASSDPSGGTGELFF. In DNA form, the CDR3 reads TGTGCCAGCAGTGATCCTAGCGGGGGGACCGGGGAGCTGTTTTTT.

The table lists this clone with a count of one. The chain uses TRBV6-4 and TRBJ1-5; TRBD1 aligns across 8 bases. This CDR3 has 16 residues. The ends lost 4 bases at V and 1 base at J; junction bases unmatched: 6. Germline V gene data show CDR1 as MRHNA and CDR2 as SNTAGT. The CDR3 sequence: CASSVRTGHSNQPQHF. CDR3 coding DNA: TGTGCCAGCAGTGTCAGGACAGGGCACAGCAATCAGCCCCAGCATTTT.

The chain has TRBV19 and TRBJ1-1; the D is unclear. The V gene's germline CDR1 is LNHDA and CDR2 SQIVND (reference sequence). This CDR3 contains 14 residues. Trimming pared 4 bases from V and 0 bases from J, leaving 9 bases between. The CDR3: CASSSPTLNTEAFF. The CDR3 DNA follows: TGTGCCAGTAGTAGTCCGACACTGAACACTGAAGCTTTCTTT.

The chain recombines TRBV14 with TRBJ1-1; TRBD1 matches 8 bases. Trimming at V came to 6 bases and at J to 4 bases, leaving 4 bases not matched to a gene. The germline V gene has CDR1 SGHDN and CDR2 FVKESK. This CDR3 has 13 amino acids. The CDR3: CASSQQGVTEAFF. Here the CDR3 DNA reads TGTGCCAGCAGTCAACAGGGGGTCACTGAAGCTTTCTTT.

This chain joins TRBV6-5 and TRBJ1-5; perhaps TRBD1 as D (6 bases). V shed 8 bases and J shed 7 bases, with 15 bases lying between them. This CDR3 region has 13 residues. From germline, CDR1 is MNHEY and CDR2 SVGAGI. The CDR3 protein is CASGVRGRQPQHF. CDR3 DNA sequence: TGTGCCAGCGGGGTCAGGGGCCGACAGCCCCAGCATTTT.

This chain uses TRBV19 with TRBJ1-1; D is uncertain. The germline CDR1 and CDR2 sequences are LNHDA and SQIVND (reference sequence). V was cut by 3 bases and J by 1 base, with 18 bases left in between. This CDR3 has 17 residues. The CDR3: CASSMSLREGGNTEAFF. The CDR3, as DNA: TGTGCCAGTAGTATGAGTTTGAGGGAGGGTGGGAACACTGAAGCTTTCTTT.

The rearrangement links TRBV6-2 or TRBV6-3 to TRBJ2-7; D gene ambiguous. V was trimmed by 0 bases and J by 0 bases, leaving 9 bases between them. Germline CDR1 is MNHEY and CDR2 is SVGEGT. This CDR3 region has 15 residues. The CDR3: CASSYSRVSSYEQYF. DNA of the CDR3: TGTGCCAGCAGTTACTCGAGAGTTAGCTCCTACGAGCAGTACTTC.

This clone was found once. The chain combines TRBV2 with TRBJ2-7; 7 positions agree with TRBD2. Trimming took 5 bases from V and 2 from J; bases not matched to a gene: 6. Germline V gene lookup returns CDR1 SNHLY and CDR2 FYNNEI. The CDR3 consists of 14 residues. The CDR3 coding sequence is TGTGCCAGCAGTCCCTACCGGGGGGCCTACGAGCAGTACTTC. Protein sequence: CASSPYRGAYEQYF.

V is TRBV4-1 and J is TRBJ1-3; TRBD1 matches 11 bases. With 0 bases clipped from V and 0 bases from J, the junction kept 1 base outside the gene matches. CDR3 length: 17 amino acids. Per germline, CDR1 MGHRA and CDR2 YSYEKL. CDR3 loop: CASSQEGTGGSGNTIYF. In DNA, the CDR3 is TGCGCCAGCAGCCAAGAGGGGACAGGGGGCTCTGGAAACACCATATATTTT.

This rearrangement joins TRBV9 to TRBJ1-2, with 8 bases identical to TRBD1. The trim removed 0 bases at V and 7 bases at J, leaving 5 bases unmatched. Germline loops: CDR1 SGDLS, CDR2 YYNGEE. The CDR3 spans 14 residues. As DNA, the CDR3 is TGTGCCAGCAGCGTAGAGCGGACAGGGAGTGGCTACACCTTC. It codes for CASSVERTGSGYTF.

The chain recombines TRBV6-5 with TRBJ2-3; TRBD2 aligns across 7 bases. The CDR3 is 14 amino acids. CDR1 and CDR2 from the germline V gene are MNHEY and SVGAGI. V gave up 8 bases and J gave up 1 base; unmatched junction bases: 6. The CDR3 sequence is CASSRGDRTDTQYF. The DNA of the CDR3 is TGTGCCAGCTCTCGGGGGGATCGCACAGATACGCAGTATTTT.

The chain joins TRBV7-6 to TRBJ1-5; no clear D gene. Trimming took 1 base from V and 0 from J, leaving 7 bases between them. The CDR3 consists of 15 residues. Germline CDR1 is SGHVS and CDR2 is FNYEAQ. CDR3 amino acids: CASSLDSFSNQPQHF. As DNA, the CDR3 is TGTGCCAGCAGCTTAGACAGTTTTAGCAATCAGCCCCAGCATTTT.

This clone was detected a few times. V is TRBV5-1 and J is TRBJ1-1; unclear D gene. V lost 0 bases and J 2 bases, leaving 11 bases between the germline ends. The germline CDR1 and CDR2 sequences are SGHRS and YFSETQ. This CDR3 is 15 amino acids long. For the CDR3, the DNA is TGCGCCAGCAGCTTGGCCGGGAGCAGAAACACTGAAGCTTTCTTT. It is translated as CASSLAGSRNTEAFF.

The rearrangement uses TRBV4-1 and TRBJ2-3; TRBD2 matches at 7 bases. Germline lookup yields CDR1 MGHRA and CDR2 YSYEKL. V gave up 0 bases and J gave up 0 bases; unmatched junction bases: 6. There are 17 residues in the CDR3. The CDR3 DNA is TGCGCCAGCAGCCAAGATCGGCGGGGGTCTAGCACAGATACGCAGTATTTT. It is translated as CASSQDRRGSSTDTQYF.

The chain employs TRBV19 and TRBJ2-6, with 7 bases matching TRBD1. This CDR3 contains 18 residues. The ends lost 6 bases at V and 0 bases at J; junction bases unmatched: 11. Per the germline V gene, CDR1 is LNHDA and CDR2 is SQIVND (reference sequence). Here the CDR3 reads CASSVIRGLTSGANVLTF. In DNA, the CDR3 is TGTGCCAGTAGCGTGATCAGGGGGTTGACCTCTGGGGCCAACGTCCTGACTTTC.

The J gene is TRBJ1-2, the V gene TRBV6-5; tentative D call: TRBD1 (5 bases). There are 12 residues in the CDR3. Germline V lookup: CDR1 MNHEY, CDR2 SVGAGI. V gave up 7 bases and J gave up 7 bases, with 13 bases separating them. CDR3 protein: CASTNTGGGYTF. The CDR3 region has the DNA TGTGCCAGCACCAACACAGGTGGTGGCTACACCTTC.

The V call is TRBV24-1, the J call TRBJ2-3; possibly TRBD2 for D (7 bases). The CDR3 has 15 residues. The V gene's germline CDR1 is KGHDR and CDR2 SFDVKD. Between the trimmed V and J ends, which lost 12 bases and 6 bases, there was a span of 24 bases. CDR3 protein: CASGGNDRGPDTQYF. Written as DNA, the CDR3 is TGTGCCTCGGGGGGCAATGATAGAGGGCCCGATACGCAGTATTTT.

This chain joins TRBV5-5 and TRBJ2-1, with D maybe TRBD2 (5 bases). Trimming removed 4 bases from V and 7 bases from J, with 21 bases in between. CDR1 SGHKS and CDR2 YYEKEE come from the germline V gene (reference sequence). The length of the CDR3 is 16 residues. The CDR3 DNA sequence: TGTGCCAGCAGCAGCTTGGGAGAGGTCGATACAAATGAGCAGTTCTTC. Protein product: CASSSLGEVDTNEQFF.